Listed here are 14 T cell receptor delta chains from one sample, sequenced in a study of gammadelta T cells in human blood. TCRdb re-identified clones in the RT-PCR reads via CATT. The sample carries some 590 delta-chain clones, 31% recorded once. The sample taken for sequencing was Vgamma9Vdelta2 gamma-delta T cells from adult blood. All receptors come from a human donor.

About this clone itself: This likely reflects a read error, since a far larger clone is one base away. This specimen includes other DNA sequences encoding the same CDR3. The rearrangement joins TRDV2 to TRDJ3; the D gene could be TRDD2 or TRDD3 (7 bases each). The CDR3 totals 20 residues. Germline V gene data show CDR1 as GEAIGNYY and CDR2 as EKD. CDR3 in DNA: TGTGCCTGTGACACCGTCGCGGGGGATCCGCCTTCCTGGGACACTCGACAGATGTTTTTC. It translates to CACDTVAGDPPSWDTRQMFF.

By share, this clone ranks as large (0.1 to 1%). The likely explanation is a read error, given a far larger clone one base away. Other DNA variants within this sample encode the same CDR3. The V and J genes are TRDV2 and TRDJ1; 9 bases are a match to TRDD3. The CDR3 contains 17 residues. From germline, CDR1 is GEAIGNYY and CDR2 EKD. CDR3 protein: CACDPVLGEMYTDKLIF. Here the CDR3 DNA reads TGTGCCTGTGACCCGGTACTGGGGGAAATGTACACAGATAAACTCATCTTT.

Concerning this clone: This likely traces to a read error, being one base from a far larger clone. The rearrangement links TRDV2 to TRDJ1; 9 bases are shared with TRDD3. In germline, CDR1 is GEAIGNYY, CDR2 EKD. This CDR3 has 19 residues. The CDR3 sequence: CSCDPLGETGGPYTDKLIF. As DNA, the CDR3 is TGTTCCTGTGACCCCTTGGGTGAGACTGGGGGACCATACACCGATAAACTCATCTTT.

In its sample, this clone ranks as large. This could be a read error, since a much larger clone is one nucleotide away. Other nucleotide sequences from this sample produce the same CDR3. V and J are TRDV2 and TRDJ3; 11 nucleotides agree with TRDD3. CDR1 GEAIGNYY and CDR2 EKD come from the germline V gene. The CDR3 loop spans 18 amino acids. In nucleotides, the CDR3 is TGTGCCTGTGACACCGTGATGGGGGATACGTGGGACACTCGACAGATGTTTTTC. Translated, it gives CACDTVMGDTWDTRQMFF.

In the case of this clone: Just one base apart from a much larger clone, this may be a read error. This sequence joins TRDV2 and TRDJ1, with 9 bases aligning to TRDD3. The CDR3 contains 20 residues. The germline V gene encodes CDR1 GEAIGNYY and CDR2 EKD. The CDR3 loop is CACDTVAVLGDDQYTDKLTF. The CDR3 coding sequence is TGTGCCTGTGACACCGTGGCGGTACTGGGGGACGATCAGTACACCGATAAACTCACCTTT.

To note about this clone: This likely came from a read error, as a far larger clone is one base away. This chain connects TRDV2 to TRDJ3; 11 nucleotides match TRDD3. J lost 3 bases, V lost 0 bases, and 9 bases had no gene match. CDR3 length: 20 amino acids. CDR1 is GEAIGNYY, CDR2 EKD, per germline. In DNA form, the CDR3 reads TGTGCCTGTGACACCGTGGTGGGGGATACGAGCTTCTGGGACACCCGACAGATGTTTTTC. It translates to CACDTVVGDTSFWDTRQMFF.

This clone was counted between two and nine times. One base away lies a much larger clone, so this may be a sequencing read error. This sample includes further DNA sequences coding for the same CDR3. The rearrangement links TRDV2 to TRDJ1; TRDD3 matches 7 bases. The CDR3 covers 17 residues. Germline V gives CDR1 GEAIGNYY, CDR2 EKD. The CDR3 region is CACDTVGGGPYTDKLIF. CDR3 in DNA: TGTGCCTGTGACACCGTTGGTGGGGGACCGTACACTGATAAACTCATCTTT.

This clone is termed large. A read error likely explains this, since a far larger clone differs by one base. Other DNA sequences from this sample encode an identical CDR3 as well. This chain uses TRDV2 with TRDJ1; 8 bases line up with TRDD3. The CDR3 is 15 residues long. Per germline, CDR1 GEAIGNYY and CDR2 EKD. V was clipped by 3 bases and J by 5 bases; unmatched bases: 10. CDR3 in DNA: TGTGCCTGTGACCCACTGGGGGCCCGCACAGATAAACTCATCTTT. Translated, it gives CACDPLGARTDKLIF.

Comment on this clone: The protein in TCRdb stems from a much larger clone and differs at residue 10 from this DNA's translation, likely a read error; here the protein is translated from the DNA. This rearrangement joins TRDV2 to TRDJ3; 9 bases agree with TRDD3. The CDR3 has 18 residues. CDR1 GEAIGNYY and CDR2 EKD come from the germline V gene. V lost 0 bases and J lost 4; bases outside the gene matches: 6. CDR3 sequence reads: CACDTVMGDMWDTRQMFF. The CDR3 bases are TGTGCCTGTGACACCGTGATGGGGGATATGTGGGACACCCGACAGATGTTTTTC.

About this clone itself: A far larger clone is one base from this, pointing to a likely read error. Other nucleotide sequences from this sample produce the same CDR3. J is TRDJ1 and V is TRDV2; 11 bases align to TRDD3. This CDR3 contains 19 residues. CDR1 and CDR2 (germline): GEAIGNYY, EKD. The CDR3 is CACDRLLVLGDSGADKLIF. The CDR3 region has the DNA TGTGCCTGCGACAGACTTCTAGTACTGGGGGATAGTGGCGCCGATAAACTCATCTTT.

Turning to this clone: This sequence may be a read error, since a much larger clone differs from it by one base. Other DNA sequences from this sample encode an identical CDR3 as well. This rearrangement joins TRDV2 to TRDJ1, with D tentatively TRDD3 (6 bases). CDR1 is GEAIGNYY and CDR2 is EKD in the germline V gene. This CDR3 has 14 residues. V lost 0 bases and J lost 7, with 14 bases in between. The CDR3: CACDTVGDAGKLIF. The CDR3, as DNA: TGTGCCTGTGACACCGTAGGGGATGCAGGTAAACTCATCTTT.

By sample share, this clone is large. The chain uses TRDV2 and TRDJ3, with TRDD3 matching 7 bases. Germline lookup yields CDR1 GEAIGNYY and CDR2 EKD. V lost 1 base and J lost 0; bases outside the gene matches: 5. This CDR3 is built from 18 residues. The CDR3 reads CACDTGDPSSWDTRQMFF. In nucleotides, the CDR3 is TGTGCCTGTGACACGGGGGATCCGAGCTCCTGGGACACCCGACAGATGTTTTTC.

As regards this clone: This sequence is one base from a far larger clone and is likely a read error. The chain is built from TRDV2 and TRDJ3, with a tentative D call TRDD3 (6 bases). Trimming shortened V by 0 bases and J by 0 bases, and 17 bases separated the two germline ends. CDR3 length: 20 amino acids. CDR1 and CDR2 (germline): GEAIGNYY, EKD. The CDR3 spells CACDTVGGGISSWDTRQMFF. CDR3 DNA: TGTGCCTGTGACACCGTCGGTGGGGGTATAAGCTCCTGGGACACCCGACAGATGTTTTTC.

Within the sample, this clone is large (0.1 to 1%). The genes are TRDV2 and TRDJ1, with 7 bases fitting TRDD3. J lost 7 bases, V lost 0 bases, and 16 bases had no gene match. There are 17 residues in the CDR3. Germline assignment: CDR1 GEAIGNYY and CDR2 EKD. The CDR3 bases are TGTGCCTGTGACACCGTTGAAGTTGGGGGAAACGGGGCTAAACTCATCTTT. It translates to CACDTVEVGGNGAKLIF.